This T cell receptor beta chain was captured by sequencing in a study of CD8 T cells in ankylosing spondylitis. From the 5' RACE reads, TCRdb called clonotypes with MiXCR, one entry per CDR3 protein. The sample yields about 200,000 distinct CDR3 sequences, around 7.9% seen once. Concerning this clonotype: Its antigen is undetermined.

Trimming took 4 bases from V and 6 from J; bases not matched to a gene: 2. Germline V CDR1 and CDR2: SGHTA, FQGNSA. The CDR3 length is 15 residues. Study-level findings and limits: Ankylosing spondylitis blood seemed to carry a telltale TCR beta motif made of fewer than 10 highly homologous variants. Disease-linked clones bore a CD8+ phenotype, appearing relatively rarely in peripheral blood.

The sequenced sample was blood, either unsorted or a sorted T cell fraction (not recorded which). This receptor was identified in a male donor with ankylosing spondylitis. The J gene is TRBJ1-6, the V gene TRBV7-2, with TRBD1 matching over 11 bases. As DNA, the CDR3 is TGTGCCAGCAGCTGGACAGGGGGCAGTAATTCACCCCTCCACTTT. As protein: CASSWTGGSNSPLHF. The whole variable domain, filled in from reference TRBV7-2 and TRBJ1-6, reads GAGVSQSPSNKVTEKGKDVELRCDPISGHTALYWYRQSLGQGLEFLIYFQGNSAPDKSGLPSDRFSAERTGGSVSTLTIQRTQQEDSAVYLCASSWTGGSNSPLHFGNGTRLTVT.